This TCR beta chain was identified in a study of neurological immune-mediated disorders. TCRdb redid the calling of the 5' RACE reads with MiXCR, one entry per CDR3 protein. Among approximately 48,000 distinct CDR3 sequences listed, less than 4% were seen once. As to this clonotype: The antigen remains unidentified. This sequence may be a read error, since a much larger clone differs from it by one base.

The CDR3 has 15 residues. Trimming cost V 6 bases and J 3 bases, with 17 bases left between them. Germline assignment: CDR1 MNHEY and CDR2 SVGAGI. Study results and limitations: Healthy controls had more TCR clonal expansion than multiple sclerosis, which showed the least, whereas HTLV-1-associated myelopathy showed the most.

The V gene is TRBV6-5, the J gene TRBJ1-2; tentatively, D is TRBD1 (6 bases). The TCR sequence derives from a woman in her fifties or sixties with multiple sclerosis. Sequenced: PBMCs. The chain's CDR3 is CASRPRAGDYYGYTF. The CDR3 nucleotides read TGTGCCAGCAGACCCCGGGCAGGGGACTACTATGGCTACACCTTC.